One sample yielded the 2 T cell receptor beta chains listed below, sequenced in a study of OX40 agonist ivuxolimab in advanced cancers. Here immunoSEQ multiplex PCR was the method, and the copy in TCRdb shows in-frame clones only, minus some. The sample lists just over 40,000 clones; 70% to 90% were seen once. The source was CD4+ or CD8+ T cells sorted from blood, collected in a trial of the OX40 agonist ivuxolimab. The source is an adult with an advanced solid tumor such as melanoma, head and neck, liver or kidney cancer.

The chain couples TRBV21-1 to TRBJ1-4. TRBV21-1 is listed as a pseudogene. The length of the CDR3 is 19 residues. Here the CDR3 reads CASRPSGIDRDATNEKLFF. CDR3 DNA sequence: TGTGCCAGCAGACCCAGCGGCATAGATCGAGATGCAACTAATGAAAAACTGTTTTTT.

The DNA for the CDR3 is TGTGCCAGCAGTCTCCATCGGACAGAGAACACTGAAGCTTTCTTT. Amino acid sequence: CASSLHRTENTEAFF. This chain joins TRBV28 and TRBJ1-1; perhaps TRBD1 as D (6 bases). CDR1 and CDR2 from the germline V gene are MDHEN and SYDVKM. The CDR3 has 15 residues. V lost 5 bases to trimming and J lost 1 base, with 14 bases between them.